Listed here is a single T cell receptor (beta chain). Its antigen is still unknown. Primers for the PCR totalled 60 Vbeta and 13 Jbeta. The method was immunoSEQ multiplex PCR; TCRdb's version includes in-frame clones alone and lacks a portion of them. The sample holds nearly 70,000 clones, about 73% seen once. These data are taken from a study of cytomegalovirus exposure and HLA in healthy donors. Findings and caveats of the study: Reports state that TCR beta sequences accurately predicted most subjects' HLA-A and HLA-B alleles. Earlier analysis yielded a pattern in which most TCR beta V segments were productive about 90% or about 30% of the time. Most of the CMV-associated TCR beta chains (in a later analysis) appeared to be HLA-restricted.

Deletions cut 0 bases from V and 1 base from J, with 19 bases between. Looked up from germline, CDR1 is LGHNA and CDR2 is YNFKEQ. This CDR3 comprises 19 residues. Sequenced input: PBMCs. The TCR comes from a woman aged 60-75 years in good health and CMV-seropositive. The chain links TRBV4-2 to TRBJ1-5; TRBD1 might be the D (5 bases). For the CDR3, the DNA is TGTGCCAGCAGCCAAGATGACGCGGCAGGGTATTTGAGCAATCAGCCCCAGCATTTT. It specifies CASSQDDAAGYLSNQPQHF.